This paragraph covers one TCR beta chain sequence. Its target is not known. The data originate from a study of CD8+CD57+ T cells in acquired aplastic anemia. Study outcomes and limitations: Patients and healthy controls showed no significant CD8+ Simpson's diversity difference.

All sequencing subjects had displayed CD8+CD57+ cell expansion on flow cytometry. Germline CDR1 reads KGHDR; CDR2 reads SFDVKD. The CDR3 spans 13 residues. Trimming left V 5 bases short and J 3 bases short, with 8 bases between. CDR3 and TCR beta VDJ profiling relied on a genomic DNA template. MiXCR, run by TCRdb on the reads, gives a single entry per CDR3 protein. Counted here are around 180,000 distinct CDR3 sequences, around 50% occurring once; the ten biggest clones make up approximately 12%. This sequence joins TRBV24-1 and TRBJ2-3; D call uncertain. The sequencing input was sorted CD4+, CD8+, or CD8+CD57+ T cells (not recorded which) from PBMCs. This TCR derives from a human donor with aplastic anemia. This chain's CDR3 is CATSATATDTQYF. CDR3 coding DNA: TGTGCCACCAGTGCTACGGCAACAGATACGCAGTATTTT.